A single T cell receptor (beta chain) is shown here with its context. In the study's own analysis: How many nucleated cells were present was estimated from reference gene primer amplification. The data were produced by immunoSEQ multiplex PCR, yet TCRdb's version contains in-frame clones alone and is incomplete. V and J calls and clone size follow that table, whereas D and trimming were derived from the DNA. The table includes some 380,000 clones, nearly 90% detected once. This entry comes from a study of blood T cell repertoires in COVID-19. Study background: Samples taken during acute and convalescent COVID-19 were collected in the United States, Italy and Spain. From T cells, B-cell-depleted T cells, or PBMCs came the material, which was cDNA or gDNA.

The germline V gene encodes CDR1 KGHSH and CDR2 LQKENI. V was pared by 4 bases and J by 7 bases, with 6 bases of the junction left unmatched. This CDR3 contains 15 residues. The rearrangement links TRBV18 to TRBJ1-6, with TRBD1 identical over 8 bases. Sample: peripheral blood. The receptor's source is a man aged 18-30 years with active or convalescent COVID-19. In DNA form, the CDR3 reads TGTGCCAGCTCACGACTGACAGGGGAGAATTCACCCCTCCACTTT. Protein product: CASSRLTGENSPLHF.